This is a list of T cell receptor beta chains from one sample in a study of blood T cell repertoires in COVID-19. Generated by immunoSEQ multiplex PCR, the TCRdb table keeps only in-frame clones and is missing some. The data contain about 42,000 clones, around 84% of them singletons. The sample taken for sequencing was peripheral blood. These receptors all come from a man between 65 and 85 years old with acute or convalescent COVID-19. Both conserved end residues are part of each CDR3. D genes are given only for firm matches. Size is stated for part of the rows, as once, few or many counts, or as a class when the clone is expanded.

CDR3 length,J gene,V gene,D gene,clone size,CDR3 protein,CDR3 DNA
15,TRBJ1-3,TRBV4-2,NA,few,CASSQEYQAGRTIYF,TGTGCCAGCAGCCAAGAATACCAAGCAGGGAGGACCATATATTTT
16,TRBJ1-2,TRBV10-3,TRBD1,NA,CAISEGWGQGNTGYTF,TGTGCCATCAGTGAGGGTTGGGGACAGGGTAATACTGGCTACACCTTC
13,TRBJ2-5,TRBV12-3/TRBV12-4,NA,NA,CASSIAIQETQYF,TGTGCCAGCAGTATTGCTATCCAAGAGACCCAGTACTTC
20,TRBJ2-3,TRBV27,TRBD2,NA,CASSLFGVLLGTTSTDTQYF,TGTGCCAGCAGTTTATTTGGCGTACTTTTGGGGACTACTAGCACAGATACGCAGTATTTT
15,TRBJ1-5,TRBV4-2,TRBD1,few,CASSQETGGSQPQHF,TGTGCCAGCAGCCAAGAGACAGGGGGAAGTCAGCCCCAGCATTTT
13,TRBJ2-1,TRBV6-2/TRBV6-3,TRBD2,NA,CASSRGLVNEQFF,TGTGCCAGCAGTCGTGGACTAGTTAATGAGCAGTTCTTC
14,TRBJ2-5,TRBV7-8,NA,NA,CASSLATVAETQYF,TGTGCCAGCAGCTTAGCGACAGTAGCAGAGACCCAGTACTTC
13,TRBJ2-5,TRBV7-2,NA,NA,CASSLAGAETQYF,TGTGCCAGCAGCTTAGCGGGAGCCGAGACCCAGTACTTC
17,TRBJ2-1,TRBV28,NA,NA,CASSSSSPGLGWDEQFF,TGTGCCAGCAGCTCTTCCTCTCCGGGACTTGGCTGGGATGAGCAGTTCTTC
13,TRBJ2-1,TRBV19,NA,NA,CAVEVPVLNEQFF,TGTGCCGTAGAGGTCCCGGTCCTCAATGAGCAGTTCTTC
12,TRBJ1-4,TRBV3-1/TRBV3-2,NA,NA,CASSQDEGSLFF,TGTGCCAGCAGCCAAGACGAGGGAAGCCTATTTTTT
14,TRBJ2-5,TRBV27,TRBD2,NA,CASSPSGRRETQYF,TGTGCCAGCAGCCCAAGCGGGAGGAGAGAGACCCAGTACTTC
14,TRBJ2-1,TRBV25-1,NA,NA,CASSPKGGADEQFF,TGTGCCAGCAGTCCAAAGGGGGGGGCCGATGAGCAGTTCTTC
13,TRBJ1-2,TRBV29-1,NA,NA,CSVESVVGDGYTF,TGCAGCGTTGAATCTGTGGTAGGGGATGGCTACACCTTC
17,TRBJ1-1,TRBV5-1,TRBD1,NA,CASSTPAGGIMNTEAFF,TGCGCCAGCAGCACCCCCGCAGGGGGGATCATGAACACTGAAGCTTTCTTT
16,TRBJ1-6,TRBV7-2,TRBD1,NA,CASSSGYRGLESPLHF,TGTGCCAGCAGCTCGGGTTACAGGGGGCTTGAATCACCCCTCCACTTT
15,TRBJ1-3,TRBV6-5,TRBD1,NA,CASRGQGAGRNTIYF,TGTGCCAGCAGAGGACAGGGGGCGGGCCGGAACACCATATATTTT
16,TRBJ2-3,TRBV6-2/TRBV6-3,TRBD1,NA,CASSWDRGSGTDTQYF,TGTGCCAGCAGCTGGGACAGGGGGAGTGGTACAGATACGCAGTATTTT
17,TRBJ2-2,TRBV10-1,NA,NA,CASSESRALIKTGELFF,TGCGCCAGCAGTGAGTCGCGAGCCCTAATAAAGACCGGGGAGCTGTTTTTT
14,TRBJ1-2,TRBV7-8,NA,NA,CASSSAQAHYGYTF,TGTGCCAGCAGCAGTGCACAGGCCCACTATGGCTACACCTTC
16,TRBJ2-1,TRBV9,NA,NA,CASSGSGRALMDEQFF,TGTGCCAGCAGCGGGTCGGGCAGGGCCCTAATGGATGAGCAGTTCTTC
15,TRBJ1-5,TRBV4-1,NA,NA,CASSQGRGVKQPQHF,TGCGCCAGCAGCCAAGGCAGGGGAGTAAAACAGCCCCAGCATTTT
14,TRBJ1-2,TRBV28,NA,NA,CASSGPALNYGYTF,TGTGCCAGCAGTGGGCCTGCCCTGAACTATGGCTACACCTTC
15,TRBJ2-6,TRBV5-8,NA,once,CASSLGQTGANVLTF,TGTGCCAGCAGCCTTGGACAGACTGGGGCCAACGTCCTGACTTTC
15,TRBJ2-3,TRBV28,TRBD1,NA,CASSSDRGYTDTQYF,TGTGCCAGCAGTTCCGACAGGGGTTACACAGATACGCAGTATTTT
15,TRBJ1-6,TRBV6-1,TRBD1,NA,CASSEVRGTQVPLHF,TGTGCCAGCAGTGAAGTCAGGGGGACTCAGGTACCCCTCCACTTT
14,TRBJ1-1,TRBV9,NA,NA,CASSVGQARTEAFF,TGTGCCAGCAGCGTAGGACAGGCCCGCACTGAAGCTTTCTTT
14,TRBJ1-4,TRBV30,NA,NA,CAWSLPGVNEKLFF,TGTGCCTGGAGTCTCCCAGGGGTAAATGAAAAACTGTTTTTT
16,TRBJ1-6,TRBV5-1,NA,NA,CASSLEQSVPNSPLHF,TGCGCCAGCAGCTTGGAACAGTCCGTTCCTAATTCACCCCTCCACTTT
13,TRBJ2-5,TRBV3-1/TRBV3-2,TRBD1,few,CASSRTGRETQYF,TGTGCCAGCAGCCGGACAGGGAGGGAGACCCAGTACTTC
15,TRBJ2-5,TRBV5-1,TRBD1,NA,CASSWSSGGMETQYF,TGCGCCAGCAGCTGGTCCTCAGGGGGCATGGAGACCCAGTACTTC
13,TRBJ1-6,TRBV12-3/TRBV12-4,TRBD1,NA,CASSVTGDPPLHF,TGTGCCAGCAGCGTAACAGGGGATCCACCCCTCCACTTT
14,TRBJ1-2,TRBV6-5,NA,NA,CASTNRAGNYGYTF,TGTGCCAGCACCAACAGGGCGGGCAACTATGGCTACACCTTC
11,TRBJ2-5,TRBV30,TRBD2,NA,CAWGEGETQYF,TGTGCCTGGGGGGAGGGGGAGACCCAGTACTTC
14,TRBJ2-5,TRBV27,NA,NA,CASSPRLDQETQYF,TGTGCCAGCAGTCCCAGACTAGACCAAGAGACCCAGTACTTC
14,TRBJ1-6,TRBV3-1/TRBV3-2,NA,NA,CASSQEPGWSPLHF,TGTGCCAGCAGCCAAGAGCCAGGTTGGTCACCCCTCCACTTT
14,TRBJ1-1,TRBV9,NA,NA,CASSALQGPTEAFF,TGTGCCAGCAGCGCCCTTCAGGGTCCGACTGAAGCTTTCTTT
14,TRBJ1-4,TRBV6-2/TRBV6-3,NA,NA,CASSSSGANEKLFF,TGTGCCAGCAGCTCGAGCGGGGCTAATGAAAAACTGTTTTTT
15,TRBJ2-7,TRBV18,NA,NA,CASSPQGSPSYEQYF,TGTGCCAGCTCACCACAGGGGTCCCCCTCCTACGAGCAGTACTTC
15,TRBJ1-2,TRBV27,TRBD1,NA,CASSYRPGQTYGYTF,TGTGCCAGCAGCTACAGACCGGGACAGACCTATGGCTACACCTTC
16,TRBJ2-7,TRBV4-2,TRBD2,once,CASSQDGTSGNPQQYF,TGTGCCAGCAGCCAAGATGGTACTAGCGGGAACCCCCAGCAGTACTTC
16,TRBJ1-2,TRBV5-4,TRBD1,NA,CASTSDRGADFYGYTF,TGTGCCAGCACCTCCGACAGGGGCGCAGATTTCTATGGCTACACCTTC
14,TRBJ1-5,TRBV7-2,NA,few,CASSLVGENQPQHF,TGTGCCAGCAGCTTAGTAGGGGAAAATCAGCCCCAGCATTTT
13,TRBJ1-1,TRBV5-1,NA,NA,CASSPQGTAEAFF,TGCGCCAGCAGCCCACAGGGTACGGCTGAAGCTTTCTTT
19,TRBJ2-3,TRBV28,NA,NA,CASSLLQGGLSLATDTQYF,TGTGCCAGCAGTTTGCTCCAGGGTGGTTTGAGCCTGGCCACAGATACGCAGTATTTT
15,TRBJ1-5,TRBV19,NA,NA,CASSTVDRTQRPQHF,TGTGCCAGTAGTACCGTTGACAGGACCCAGAGGCCCCAGCATTTT
11,TRBJ2-7,TRBV29-1,NA,NA,CSVGTTYEQYF,TGCAGCGTTGGGACAACCTACGAGCAGTACTTC
14,TRBJ2-7,TRBV27,NA,NA,CASSLSAGLGEQYF,TGTGCCAGCAGTCTATCCGCAGGGCTAGGCGAGCAGTACTTC
14,TRBJ2-1,TRBV11-2,NA,NA,CASSSGSTHNEQFF,TGTGCCAGCAGCTCAGGGTCTACCCACAATGAGCAGTTCTTC
17,TRBJ2-6,TRBV2,NA,NA,CASSKRTAYSGANVLTF,TGTGCCAGCAGCAAAAGGACAGCGTACTCTGGGGCCAACGTCCTGACTTTC
13,TRBJ2-7,TRBV3-1/TRBV3-2,NA,NA,CASSQVIPYEQYF,TGTGCCAGCAGCCAAGTCATTCCCTACGAGCAGTACTTC
16,TRBJ2-2,TRBV4-1,NA,once,CASSQATPTGTGELFF,TGCGCCAGCAGCCAAGCTACACCTACGGGCACCGGGGAGCTGTTTTTT
14,TRBJ2-1,TRBV4-1,TRBD2,NA,CASRSGGAHNEQFF,TGCGCCAGCAGGTCGGGGGGGGCCCACAATGAGCAGTTCTTC
17,TRBJ2-6,TRBV9,TRBD1,NA,CASSETGAPSGANVLTF,TGTGCCAGCAGCGAGACAGGGGCCCCATCTGGGGCCAACGTCCTGACTTTC
14,TRBJ1-1,TRBV6-5,NA,once,CASKRQNTNTEAFF,TGTGCCAGCAAACGACAGAATACGAACACTGAAGCTTTCTTT
11,TRBJ2-4,TRBV4-1,NA,NA,CASSSIGIQYF,TGCGCCAGCAGCTCTATTGGCATTCAGTACTTC
15,TRBJ2-2,TRBV6-5,NA,once,CASSEGTPNTGELFF,TGTGCCAGCAGCGAGGGGACACCTAACACCGGGGAGCTGTTTTTT